Here is one T cell receptor (beta chain) with its context. Its antigen specificity is not known. Base qualities were left out, and no much larger clone turns up one base away. These data come from a study of Graves' ophthalmopathy and Graves' hyperthyroidism (dated by TCRdb to 2016 to 2018). Turning to the overall study: Peripheral blood samples were taken at the time of initial diagnosis, before any treatment was given. The study used TCR beta repertoire signatures to distinguish Graves' ophthalmopathy from Graves' hyperthyroidism and to predict progression to ophthalmopathy. In total, 135 blood samples were TCR-sequenced: 43 ophthalmopathy, under 80 hyperthyroidism and some 17 hyperthyroidism-to-ophthalmopathy patients. To explore V-J signatures that separate ophthalmopathy from hyperthyroidism, a discovery set of fewer than 110 patients was enrolled, consisting of under 50 with ophthalmopathy and fewer than 60 with stable hyperthyroidism. The independent validation cohort included 18 to 20 hyperthyroidism patients plus 17 patients who later progressed from hyperthyroidism to ophthalmopathy. T-cell repertoires of thyroid tissue and blood were compared in more than 5 hyperthyroidism patients. After sampling, hyperthyroidism patients received methimazole starting at 30 mg daily, and ophthalmopathy patients received high-dose intravenous methylprednisolone. The approximately 100 discovery patients were randomly split 7:3 into training and test sets. On the study overall, not on this receptor specifically: In validation, the model predicted ophthalmopathy progression with 55% to 71% sensitivity and approximately 78% specificity; some 13 predicted patients were CT-confirmed with GO in a median of roughly 6.8 months. Most of the expanded thyroid clonotypes with a frequency above 0.001 were also detected in blood, and it was suggested that the thyroid immune response may be reflected by blood repertoires. Ophthalmopathy was separated from stable hyperthyroidism by the 13-signature model with roughly 88% sensitivity and 81% to 84% specificity in cross-validation and with 80%/75% in the test set. No statistical method was used to predetermine the sample size, and group allocation was not hidden from the investigators.

Ophthalmopathy patients had moderately to severely active disease, Clinical Activity Score of at least 3, NOSPECS grade of at least 4, and disease duration under 3 months. Patients with other autoimmune diseases, uncontrolled infections, pregnancy or lactation were excluded. Diagnosis relied on clinical symptoms, serum thyroxine, TRAb, thyroid ultrasound and orbital computed tomography. Using Ficoll-Paque density gradient centrifugation, PBMCs were isolated from 9.5 to 10 ml of fresh peripheral blood. Trizol reagent was used to extract the total RNA, and its quality was then checked on an Agilent 2100 Bioanalyzer. The CDR1 and CDR2 encoded by the germline V gene are MNHEY and SVGEGT. Trimming accounts for 6 bases at V and 5 bases at J, while the number of junction bases matched to no gene is 12. The CDR3 starts with the cysteine, ends with the phenylalanine, and has 15 residues. The only DNA kept is the CDR3, 45 bases in frame from the first base.

For repertoire sequencing, the TCR beta CDR3 regions were amplified from RNA transcripts. The first round of RT-PCR was done with HTBI primers and the Qiagen OneStep RT-PCR kit, and was followed by a second round of multiplex PCR, then size selection and purification. Sequencing of the libraries was carried out on an Illumina HiSeq2000 in paired-end mode with 100 bp reads. Under the source paper's analysis protocol: SOAPnuke was used to process the reads, removing any read that contained adapters or uncalled bases, had a mean Phred below 15, or lacked an exact match to the constant primer or identifier. High-quality paired reads were merged with COPE v1.2.5. Unique nucleotide sequences were defined as clonotypes and aligned to IMGT TRB V, D and J references using MiTCR v1.1. The analysis was limited to V-J combinations with a frequency above 0.0001, which together covered roughly 99% of the repertoires. For each V-J combination, a TCR clonal expansion and chaos score was defined as F50 clonal expansion divided by the chaos observed in the TCRdist matrix. Welch's t-statistics and random forest were used to narrow the features down to roughly twelve V-J combinations, which were then fed into a naive Bayes classifier. Thyroid-blood repertoire similarity was quantified with the Morisita-Horn index. The public sequencing data were trimmed at Q25 with fastp and processed into clonotypes with MiXCR by TCRdb, which kept only in-frame beta chains. Rows merge per CDR3 protein into single entries with the most common DNA and genes. It is TCRdb's table, rather than the study itself, that gives the V and J calls and clone size. The sample table lists 150,000 to 200,000 distinct CDR3 sequences, 39% of them with a count of one. The ten largest clones capture roughly 9% of the sample.

The source of this sequence is a man aged 30 to 45 with Graves' ophthalmopathy. Donor details come from another sample of the same person, matched by shared clones. The chain joins TRBV6-2 or TRBV6-3 to TRBJ2-5, and 7 bases in between align with TRBD1. Sequencing used peripheral blood. The nucleotides read TGTGCCAGCAGCAGACAGGGTGGACTCTGGGAGACCCAGTACTTC. It encodes CASSRQGGLWETQYF.